These 13 T cell receptor beta chains came from one sample sequenced in a study of blood T cell repertoires in COVID-19. Libraries were prepared by immunoSEQ multiplex PCR; TCRdb keeps only in-frame clonotypes and omits some of them. The sample consists of 210,000 or so clones, approximately 91% of them appearing once. The sequenced material came from peripheral blood. These receptors came from a man aged 40-49 years with acute or convalescent COVID-19.

This clone is a singleton in its sample. V gene TRBV21-1 combines with J gene TRBJ1-4. TRBV21-1 is a pseudogene segment. The CDR3 totals 9 residues. CDR3 amino acids: CASSPVLFF. CDR3 in DNA: TGTGCCAGCAGCCCCGTCCTGTTTTTT.

The chain links TRBV12-5 to TRBJ1-1, with 9 bases that match TRBD1. Germline values: CDR1 LGHNT, CDR2 FRNRAP. V was clipped by 5 bases and J by 7 bases; unmatched bases: 5. The CDR3 consists of 13 residues. The DNA of the CDR3 is TGTGCTAGTGGTACCACAGGGGGCGGTGAAGCTTTCTTT. Amino acid sequence: CASGTTGGGEAFF. The whole variable domain, remainder taken from reference TRBV12-5 and TRBJ1-1, is DARVTQTPRHKVTEMGQEVTMRCQPILGHNTVFWYRQTMMQGLELLAYFRNRAPLDDSGMPKDRFSAEMPDATLATLKIQPSEPRDSAVYFCASGTTGGGEAFFGQGTRLTVV.

This chain links TRBV6-5 with TRBJ1-2, with 9 bases fitting TRBD1. Germline values: CDR1 MNHEY, CDR2 SVGAGI. V shed 4 bases, J shed 6 bases, and the junction held 6 bases outside the gene matches. The CDR3 contains 14 residues. The CDR3 DNA sequence: TGTGCCAGCAGTTTCGGGACAGGGAGAAATGGCTACACCTTC. Encoded protein: CASSFGTGRNGYTF.

This clone was counted many times. The rearrangement links TRBV28 to TRBJ1-2; 7 bases agree with TRBD1. V trimming: 4 bases; J trimming: 3 bases; junction bases outside the gene matches: 11. This CDR3 is built from 16 residues. Germline CDR1 reads MDHEN; CDR2 reads SYDVKM. CDR3 nucleotides: TGTGCCAGCAGTTATCCATTGAGGGGGCGCGACTATGGCTACACCTTC. Amino acids: CASSYPLRGRDYGYTF.

The V call is TRBV29-1, the J call TRBJ1-2; TRBD1 aligns across 7 bases. After removal of 1 base from V and 8 bases from J, the junction contained 7 bases not matched to a gene. Germline lookup yields CDR1 SQVTM and CDR2 ANQGSEA. The CDR3 sequence is 13 residues long. This CDR3 is CSVEVEGASGYTF. The CDR3, as DNA: TGCAGCGTTGAAGTCGAGGGGGCGAGCGGCTACACCTTC.

This chain links TRBV11-2 with TRBJ1-2; the D is unclear. The V and J ends lost 1 base and 8 bases respectively, with 14 bases between them. CDR3 size: 14 residues. Germline loops: CDR1 SGHAT, CDR2 FQNNGV. The CDR3 DNA is TGTGCCAGCAGCTTAGGTGTGGGAGTCGCGGGCTACACCTTC. It is translated as CASSLGVGVAGYTF.

This chain joins TRBV3-1 (or the pseudogene TRBV3-2) and TRBJ1-2; 7 bases line up with TRBD1. Germline CDR1 is LGHDT and CDR2 is YNNKEL (reference sequence). Germline trimming cut 0 bases from V and 6 bases from J; bases unmatched to any gene: 7. The CDR3 sequence is 15 residues long. The CDR3 region has the DNA TGTGCCAGCAGCCAAGATAGAGACAGGGCTCATGGCTACACCTTC. This encodes CASSQDRDRAHGYTF.

This chain joins TRBV2 and TRBJ2-7, with D perhaps TRBD2 (5 bases). V shed 1 base and J shed 2 bases, with 9 bases lying between them. The CDR3 sequence is 14 residues long. CDR1 is SNHLY and CDR2 is FYNNEI in the germline V gene. The CDR3 DNA reads TGTGCCAGCAGTGAAGGGACTTTCCCCTACGAGCAGTACTTC. Protein product: CASSEGTFPYEQYF.

CDR3 DNA sequence: TGTGCCAGCAGCCCGTCGGGACAGCGAACGAACACTGAAGCTTTCTTT. The encoded protein is CASSPSGQRTNTEAFF. This chain connects TRBV7-9 to TRBJ1-1, with 7 bases fitting TRBD1. The CDR3 is 16 amino acids. Germline V CDR1 and CDR2: SEHNR, FQNEAQ (reference sequence). With V trimmed by 5 bases and J by 1 base, 10 bases remained unmatched.

Only a few counts were recorded for this clone. The chain uses TRBV19 and TRBJ1-1; maybe TRBD1 (5 bases). The CDR3 covers 15 residues. V was cut by 1 base and J by 1 base, with 10 bases left in between. Per the germline V gene, CDR1 is LNHDA and CDR2 is SQIVND (reference sequence). CDR3 residues: CASSIVSGQNTEAFF. CDR3 DNA sequence: TGTGCCAGTAGTATAGTTAGCGGACAGAACACTGAAGCTTTCTTT.

This rearrangement joins TRBV6-5 to TRBJ2-7; no clear D. This CDR3 contains 14 residues. V was shortened by 6 bases and J by 2 bases, with 14 bases between the two germline ends. The germline V gene has CDR1 MNHEY and CDR2 SVGAGI. The CDR3 DNA reads as TGTGCCAGCAGCGGTCTCGGGTGGGCCTACGAGCAGTACTTC. Its translation is CASSGLGWAYEQYF.

V is TRBV9 and J is TRBJ1-5; weak D call: TRBD1 (6 bases). Per germline, CDR1 SGDLS and CDR2 YYNGEE. This CDR3 region has 17 residues. Deletions cut 0 bases from V and 1 base from J, with 14 bases between. CDR3 DNA sequence: TGTGCCAGCAGCGTAGGACAGGACCCCAGGAGCAATCAGCCCCAGCATTTT. This sequence encodes CASSVGQDPRSNQPQHF.

V is TRBV10-3 and J is TRBJ1-1; weak D call: TRBD1 (5 bases). The germline V gene encodes CDR1 ENHRY and CDR2 SYGVKD. This CDR3 comprises 12 residues. The V gene lost 8 bases and the J gene lost 1 base, with 8 bases spanning the gap. The CDR3 sequence is CAIGGGNTEAFF. CDR3 DNA: TGTGCCATCGGCGGGGGGAACACTGAAGCTTTCTTT.